The 3 T cell receptor beta chains below all came from one sample that was sequenced in a study of OX40 agonist ivuxolimab in advanced cancers. Some clones are missing from TCRdb's copy, which holds only in-frame ones; the method was immunoSEQ multiplex PCR. This table has tens of thousands of clones, 70% to 90% appearing once. Here the sequenced sample was CD4+ or CD8+ T cells sorted from blood, taken in a trial of the OX40 agonist ivuxolimab. These receptors came from an adult with an advanced solid tumor such as melanoma, head and neck, liver or kidney cancer.

The chain couples TRBV4-1 to TRBJ1-5, with TRBD1 matching over 9 bases. V lost 2 bases, J lost 3 bases, and 8 bases stayed unmatched. The CDR3 length is 17 residues. From germline, CDR1 is MGHRA and CDR2 YSYEKL. CDR3 in DNA: TGCGCCAGCAGCCAAATAATTGGACAGGGGAACAATCAGCCCCAGCATTTT. It yields the protein CASSQIIGQGNNQPQHF.

V and J are TRBV5-1 and TRBJ2-2, with D possibly being TRBD1 (5 bases). The length of the CDR3 is 13 residues. The V and J ends lost 4 bases and 6 bases respectively, with 10 bases between them. Germline loops: CDR1 SGHRS, CDR2 YFSETQ. In DNA form, the CDR3 reads TGCGCCAGCAGCGTCAGGGCGCCCGGGGAGCTGTTTTTT. This gives the protein CASSVRAPGELFF.

The V gene is TRBV9, the J gene TRBJ2-7; perhaps TRBD1 as D (6 bases). This CDR3 has 14 amino acids. V lost 0 bases to trimming and J lost 0 bases, with 7 bases between them. Germline CDR1 SGDLS, CDR2 YYNGEE. CDR3 amino acids: CASSVVDSSYEQYF. The DNA for the CDR3 is TGTGCCAGCAGCGTAGTGGACAGCTCCTACGAGCAGTACTTC.